This T cell receptor (beta chain) emerged from a study of blood T cell repertoires in COVID-19. Study background: The study drew acute and convalescent COVID-19 samples from the United States, Italy and Spain.

CDR1 is MGHRA, CDR2 YSYEKL, per germline. CDR3 length: 17 residues. V gave up 0 bases and J gave up 0 bases; unmatched junction bases: 4. Assay used: immunoSEQ multiplex PCR; TCRdb lists only in-frame clones, some missing. The sample contains around 280,000 clones, around four fifths of which appear only once. The V and J genes are TRBV4-1 and TRBJ2-2; 7 nucleotides line up with TRBD2. What was sequenced was peripheral blood. The sequence derives from a woman aged 45 to 65 with active or convalescent COVID-19. The CDR3 DNA is TGCGCCAGCAGCCAAGATGGGAGGGCGTCGAACACCGGGGAGCTGTTTTTT. Amino acid sequence: CASSQDGRASNTGELFF.